This TCR beta chain was sequenced during a study of CD8 T cells in Susac syndrome. Study-level results: The study's TCR sequencing and HLA analysis covered a relatively small number of individuals, and the study acknowledged this.

Reverse transcription of about 0.45 to 1 ug RNA was performed with random hexamers. Amplification of TCR beta CDR3 across 54 Vbeta and 13 Jbeta was performed with immunoSEQ multiplex PCR. TCRdb processed the immunoSEQ multiplex PCR reads anew with MiXCR; each CDR3 protein has one entry. This sample has 200,000 to 250,000 distinct CDR3 sequences, with approximately 95% found just once. A note on this clonotype: The antigen remains unidentified.

CD8+ and CD4+ T cells from blood underwent TCR beta sequencing. TEMRA cells were FACS-enriched, while CD8+ and CD4+ T cells were negatively isolated. Deletions cut 0 bases from V and 0 bases from J, with 6 bases between. Germline lookup yields CDR1 SGDLS and CDR2 YYNGEE. This CDR3 has 14 residues. The V and J genes are TRBV9 and TRBJ2-5; no clear D gene. Material for sequencing was CD4+ T cells from PBMCs. The receptor comes from a human donor with multiple sclerosis. The CDR3 sequence: CASSVGANQETQYF. The CDR3 DNA is TGTGCCAGCAGCGTAGGAGCGAACCAAGAGACCCAGTACTTC.